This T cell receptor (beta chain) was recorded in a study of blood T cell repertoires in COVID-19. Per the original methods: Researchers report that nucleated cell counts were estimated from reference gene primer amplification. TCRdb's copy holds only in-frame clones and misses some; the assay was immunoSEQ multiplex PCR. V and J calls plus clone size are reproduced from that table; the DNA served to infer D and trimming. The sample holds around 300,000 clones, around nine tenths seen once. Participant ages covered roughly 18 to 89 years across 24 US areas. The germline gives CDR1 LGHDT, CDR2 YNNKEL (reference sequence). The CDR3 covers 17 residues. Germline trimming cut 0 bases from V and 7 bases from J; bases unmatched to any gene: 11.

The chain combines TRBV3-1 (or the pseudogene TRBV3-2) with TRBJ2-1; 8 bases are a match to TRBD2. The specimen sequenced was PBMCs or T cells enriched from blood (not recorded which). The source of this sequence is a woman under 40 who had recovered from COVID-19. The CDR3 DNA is TGTGCCAGCAGCCAAGAAGGGCCCGGGAGGGCCCAGAATGAGCAGTTCTTC. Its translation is CASSQEGPGRAQNEQFF.